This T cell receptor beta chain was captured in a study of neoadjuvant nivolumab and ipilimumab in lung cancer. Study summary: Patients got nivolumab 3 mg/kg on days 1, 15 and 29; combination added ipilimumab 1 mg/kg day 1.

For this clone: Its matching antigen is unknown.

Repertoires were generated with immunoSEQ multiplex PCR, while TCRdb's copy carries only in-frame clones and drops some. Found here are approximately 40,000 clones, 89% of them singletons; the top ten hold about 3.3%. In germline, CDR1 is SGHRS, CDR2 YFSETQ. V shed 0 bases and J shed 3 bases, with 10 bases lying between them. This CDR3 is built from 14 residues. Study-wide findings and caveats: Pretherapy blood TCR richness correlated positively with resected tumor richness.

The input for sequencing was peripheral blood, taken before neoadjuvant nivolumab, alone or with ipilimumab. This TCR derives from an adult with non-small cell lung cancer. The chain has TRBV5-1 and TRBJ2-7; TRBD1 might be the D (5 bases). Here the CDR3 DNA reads TGCGCCAGCAGCTTGGAACCAGGGATCTACGAGCAGTACTTC. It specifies CASSLEPGIYEQYF.